The clone carrying this T cell receptor beta chain was seen only a few times. The antigen is not known. Trimming removed 4 bases from V and 7 bases from J, with 11 bases in between. Germline V gene lookup returns CDR1 KGHSH and CDR2 LQKENI. This CDR3 region has 13 residues. Every isolated RNA sample was fully reverse transcribed, so sequencing captured expressed TCRB transcripts. Profiled with immunoSEQ multiplex PCR; TCRdb holds only in-frame clones, not every one. The table has some 370,000 clones, 9.6% seen once. This specimen belongs to a study of beta chain features in type 1 diabetes. Study-wide findings and caveats: There was a moderate but significant shortening of TCRB CDR3s in all four CD4+ subsets of Type 1 diabetes patients.

The source of this sequence is a man aged 30-40 years with type 1 diabetes. The sample consisted of central memory CD4+ T cells from blood. The chain joins TRBV18 to TRBJ2-1; tentatively, D is TRBD2 (6 bases). The CDR3 spells CASSLAERNEQFF. CDR3 DNA sequence: TGTGCCAGCTCACTAGCGGAGCGAAATGAGCAGTTCTTC.